The TCR beta chain described here comes from a study of blood T cell repertoires in COVID-19. Study background: Samples representing acute and convalescent COVID-19 were sourced from the United States, Italy and Spain. In each case, the material was cDNA or gDNA derived from T cells, B-cell-depleted T cells, or PBMCs.

Original handling: Reference gene primer amplification gave nucleated cell count estimates. This table comes from immunoSEQ multiplex PCR, and its TCRdb copy is limited to in-frame clones, with some not included. The D gene and trimming were derived from the DNA, and the V and J assignments and clone size from that table. The table lists roughly 53,000 clones, 86% of them singletons. This clonotype originated in a man aged 40-49 years with active COVID-19. Sequences were obtained from peripheral blood.

CDR3 sequence (DNA): TGTGCCAGCAGCTTGGCATGGACAGCCTATAATTCACCCCTCCACTTT. Translated: CASSLAWTAYNSPLHF. V gene TRBV11-2 combines with J gene TRBJ1-6; D is perhaps TRBD1 (6 bases). From germline, CDR1 is SGHAT and CDR2 FQNNGV. This CDR3 is built from 16 residues. V lost 3 bases and J lost 2, with 11 bases in between.